This T cell receptor beta chain was sequenced during a study of cytomegalovirus exposure and HLA in healthy donors. Study-wide results and caveats: Immune exposure information comprised only CMV serostatus. It was taken for granted in presence/absence analyses that sequencing depth across donors was roughly uniform. When analyzed later, the rates of TCR association showed variation by HLA locus, with DRB1 the most and HLA-C the fewest.

The PCR used 60 Vbeta and 13 Jbeta primers. TCRdb keeps only in-frame clones here, not all; method: immunoSEQ multiplex PCR. The profile shows 100,000 to 150,000 clones, about 82% of them singletons. CDR3 length: 16 amino acids. CDR1 MNHEY and CDR2 SVGAGI come from the germline V gene. As to this clone: Its antigen is not known.

The rearrangement uses TRBV6-5 and TRBJ2-5; 12 bases agree with TRBD2. The assigned J gene may be wrong: the sequence end matches TRBJ2-7 better. The receptor was isolated from a boy aged 5-17 years in good health and CMV-seronegative. The sequenced sample consisted of PBMCs. In DNA form, the CDR3 reads TGTGCCAGCAGTTACTCGCCTAGCGGGAGGGCCGCCGAGCAGTACTTC. Translating it yields CASSYSPSGRAAEQYF.